This T cell receptor beta chain stems from a study of monozygotic twins with inflammatory bowel disease. The UMIs carried a 6-nucleotide sample barcode, and they were added by template switching. TCRdb reprocessed the 5' RACE reads, keeping one entry per CDR3 protein, no DNA. Here the sample table reports some 100,000 distinct CDR3 sequences. Study findings and constraints: IBD patients shared fewer clonotypes with others than healthy twins, especially with disease activity.

Comment on this clonotype: Its antigen is unknown.

The CDR3 consists of 17 residues. Per germline, CDR1 LNHDA and CDR2 SQIVND (reference sequence). The TCR sequence derives from a human donor with ulcerative colitis or Crohn's disease, or a healthy co-twin of an affected twin (not recorded which). Material: blood. The chain employs TRBV19 and TRBJ1-2; lacking DNA, the TRBD1 call made by TCRdb goes unchecked. The CDR3 protein is CASSTQDFGTVNYGYTF.